This passage covers 8 T cell receptor beta chains from one sample sequenced in a study of blood T cell repertoires in COVID-19. The method was immunoSEQ multiplex PCR; TCRdb's version includes in-frame clones alone and lacks a portion of them. The sample lists 150,000 or so clones, approximately 86% occurring once. Sequenced input: peripheral blood. These receptors all stem from a woman in her fifties or sixties with acute or convalescent COVID-19.

J is TRBJ1-5 and V is TRBV2, with 7 bases fitting TRBD1. V was pared by 5 bases and J by 5 bases, with 3 bases of the junction left unmatched. Germline V gene sequence: CDR1 SNHLY, CDR2 FYNNEI. The CDR3 runs 13 residues. DNA for the CDR3: TGTGCCAGCAGTAGGGACAGAGATCAGCCCCAGCATTTT. It is translated as CASSRDRDQPQHF.

The chain joins TRBV7-9 to TRBJ1-4, with 7 bases identical to TRBD1. There are 15 residues in the CDR3. Germline V gene sequence: CDR1 SEHNR, CDR2 FQNEAQ (reference sequence). J lost 3 bases, V lost 5 bases, and 6 bases had no gene match. CDR3 DNA sequence: TGTGCCAGCAGCCTCGACGGACAGGCTAATGAAAAACTGTTTTTT. This sequence encodes CASSLDGQANEKLFF. The full variable domain, in which reference TRBV7-9 and TRBJ1-4 provide the parts outside the CDR3, is DTGVSQNPRHKITKRGQNVTFRCDPISEHNRLYWYRQTLGQGPEFLTYFQNEAQLEKSRLLSDRFSAERPKGSFSTLEIQRTEQGDSAMYLCASSLDGQANEKLFFGSGTQLSVL.

The V gene is TRBV18, the J gene TRBJ2-3; no firm D call. The germline V gene has CDR1 KGHSH and CDR2 LQKENI. This CDR3 has 14 residues. V was pared by 1 base and J by 1 base, with 6 bases between. The CDR3 protein is CASSPLRGTDTQYF. CDR3 nucleotide sequence: TGTGCCAGCTCACCACTTCGGGGCACAGATACGCAGTATTTT.

This clone was recorded once. The chain links TRBV5-6 to TRBJ2-2, with D perhaps matching TRBD1 (6 bases). The CDR3 is made up of 16 amino acids. Germline V gene sequence: CDR1 SGHDT, CDR2 YYEEEE. Trimming took off 0 bases at V and 3 bases at J, with 12 bases between the two ends. CDR3 sequence reads: CASSLGRQGHTGELFF. CDR3 DNA: TGTGCCAGCAGCTTGGGCCGCCAGGGGCACACCGGGGAGCTGTTTTTT. Together with reference TRBV5-6 and TRBJ2-2, the CDR3 gives the full variable domain: DAGVTQSPTHLIKTRGQQVTLRCSPKSGHDTVSWYQQALGQGPQFIFQYYEEEERQRGNFPDRFSGHQFPNYSSELNVNALLLGDSALYLCASSLGRQGHTGELFFGEGSRLTVL.

This clone was seen only a few times. The chain employs TRBV4-1 and TRBJ2-5, with D maybe TRBD1 (6 bases). The CDR3 runs 17 residues. Looked up from germline, CDR1 is MGHRA and CDR2 is YSYEKL. Trimming left V 1 base short and J 1 base short, with 16 bases between. The CDR3 protein is CASSQGGQPRGQETQYF. In nucleotides, the CDR3 is TGCGCCAGCAGCCAAGGGGGACAACCACGGGGCCAAGAGACCCAGTACTTC.

The rearrangement joins TRBV6-5 to TRBJ1-3; D is unclear. The germline V gene encodes CDR1 MNHEY and CDR2 SVGAGI. V lost 4 bases and J lost 0, with 10 bases in between. This CDR3 comprises 15 residues. CDR3 in DNA: TGTGCCAGCAGTTCCTCGAGAAACTCTGGAAACACCATATATTTT. Translating gives CASSSSRNSGNTIYF.

The rearrangement joins TRBV30 to TRBJ2-7; TRBD1 aligns across 7 bases. The V gene's germline CDR1 is GTSNPN and CDR2 SVGIG (reference sequence). The CDR3 sequence is 13 residues long. The V gene end was trimmed by 4 bases and the J gene end by 2 bases; junction bases not matched to a gene: 5. In DNA, the CDR3 is TGTGCCTGGACCCGAGGGGGCCCCTACGAGCAGTACTTC. Residues: CAWTRGGPYEQYF. Full variable domain (outside the CDR3, taken from reference TRBV30 and TRBJ2-7): SQTIHQWPATLVQPVGSPLSLECTVEGTSNPNLYWYRQAAGRGLQLLFYSVGIGQISSEVPQNLSASRPQDRQFILSSKKLLLSDSGFYLCAWTRGGPYEQYFGPGTRLTVT.

The chain has TRBV7-2 and TRBJ1-5; possible D gene TRBD1, 5 bases. Looked up from germline, CDR1 is SGHTA and CDR2 is FQGNSA. Trimming left V 5 bases short and J 0 bases short, with 14 bases between. CDR3 length: 16 residues. CDR3 amino acids: CASSVEGRVSNQPQHF. For the CDR3, the DNA is TGTGCCAGCAGCGTCGAGGGGAGGGTTAGCAATCAGCCCCAGCATTTT.